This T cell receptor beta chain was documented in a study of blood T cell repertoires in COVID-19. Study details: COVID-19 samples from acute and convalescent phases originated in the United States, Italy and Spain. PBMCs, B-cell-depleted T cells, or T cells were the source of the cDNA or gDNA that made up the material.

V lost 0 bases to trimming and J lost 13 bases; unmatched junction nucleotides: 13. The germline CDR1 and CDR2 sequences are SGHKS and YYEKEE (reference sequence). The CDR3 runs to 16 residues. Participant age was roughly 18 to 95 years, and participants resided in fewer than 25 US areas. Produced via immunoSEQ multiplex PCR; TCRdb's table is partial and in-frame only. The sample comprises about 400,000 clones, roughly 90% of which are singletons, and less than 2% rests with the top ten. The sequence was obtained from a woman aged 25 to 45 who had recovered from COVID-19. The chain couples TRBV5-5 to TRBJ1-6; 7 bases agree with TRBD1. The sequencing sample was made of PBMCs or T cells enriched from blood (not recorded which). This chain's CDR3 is CASSLGPGQRQSPLHF. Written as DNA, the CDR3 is TGTGCCAGCAGCTTGGGGCCGGGACAGCGCCAATCCCCCCTCCACTTT.